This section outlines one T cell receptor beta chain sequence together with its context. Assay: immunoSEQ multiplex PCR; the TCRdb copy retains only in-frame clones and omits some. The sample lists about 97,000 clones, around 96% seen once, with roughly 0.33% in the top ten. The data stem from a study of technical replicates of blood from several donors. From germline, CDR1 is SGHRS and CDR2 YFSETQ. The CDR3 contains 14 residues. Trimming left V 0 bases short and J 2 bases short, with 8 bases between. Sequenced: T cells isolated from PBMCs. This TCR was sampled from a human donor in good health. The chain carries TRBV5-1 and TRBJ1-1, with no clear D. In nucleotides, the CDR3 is TGCGCCAGCAGCTTGGGAGGGTCCAACACTGAAGCTTTCTTT. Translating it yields CASSLGGSNTEAFF.